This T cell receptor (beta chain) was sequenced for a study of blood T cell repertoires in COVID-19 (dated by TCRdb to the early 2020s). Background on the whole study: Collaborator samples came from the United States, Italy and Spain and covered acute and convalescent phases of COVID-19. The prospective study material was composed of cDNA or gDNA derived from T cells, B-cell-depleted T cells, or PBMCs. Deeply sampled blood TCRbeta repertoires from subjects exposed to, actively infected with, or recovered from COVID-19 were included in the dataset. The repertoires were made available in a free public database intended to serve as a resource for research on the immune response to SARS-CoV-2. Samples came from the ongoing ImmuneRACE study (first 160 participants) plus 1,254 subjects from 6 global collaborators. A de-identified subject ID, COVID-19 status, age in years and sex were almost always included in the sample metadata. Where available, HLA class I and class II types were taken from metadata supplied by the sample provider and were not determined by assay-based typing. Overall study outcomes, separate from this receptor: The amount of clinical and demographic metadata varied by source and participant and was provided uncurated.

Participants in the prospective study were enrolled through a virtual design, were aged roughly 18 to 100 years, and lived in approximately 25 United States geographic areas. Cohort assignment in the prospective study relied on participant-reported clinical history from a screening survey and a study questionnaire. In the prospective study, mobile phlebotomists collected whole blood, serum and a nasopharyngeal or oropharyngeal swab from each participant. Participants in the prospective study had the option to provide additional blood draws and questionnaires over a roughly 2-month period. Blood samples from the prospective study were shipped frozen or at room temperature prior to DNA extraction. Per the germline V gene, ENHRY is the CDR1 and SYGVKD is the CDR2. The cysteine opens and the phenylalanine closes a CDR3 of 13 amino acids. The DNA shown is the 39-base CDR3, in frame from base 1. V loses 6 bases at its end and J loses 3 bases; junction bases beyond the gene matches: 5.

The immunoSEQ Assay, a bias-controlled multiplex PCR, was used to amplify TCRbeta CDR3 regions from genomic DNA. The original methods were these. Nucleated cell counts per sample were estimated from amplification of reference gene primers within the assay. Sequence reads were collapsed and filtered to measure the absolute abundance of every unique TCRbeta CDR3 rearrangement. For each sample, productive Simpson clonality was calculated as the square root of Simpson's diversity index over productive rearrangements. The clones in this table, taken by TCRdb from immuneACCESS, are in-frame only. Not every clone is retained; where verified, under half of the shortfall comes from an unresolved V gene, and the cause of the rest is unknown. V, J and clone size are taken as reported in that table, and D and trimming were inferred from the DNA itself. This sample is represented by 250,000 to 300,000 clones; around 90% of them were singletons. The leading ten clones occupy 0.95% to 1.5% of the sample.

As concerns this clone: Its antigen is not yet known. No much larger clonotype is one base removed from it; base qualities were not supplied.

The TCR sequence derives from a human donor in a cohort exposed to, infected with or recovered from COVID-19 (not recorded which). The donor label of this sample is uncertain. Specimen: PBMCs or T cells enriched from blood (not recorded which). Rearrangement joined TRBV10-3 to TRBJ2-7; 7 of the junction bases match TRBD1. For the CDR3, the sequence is CAISPTGIYEQYF. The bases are TGTGCCATCAGCCCGACAGGGATCTACGAGCAGTACTTC.